This T cell receptor (beta chain) derives from a study of blood T cell repertoires in COVID-19 (dated by TCRdb to about 2020). Study-wide context: Samples from collaborators originated in the United States, Italy and Spain and spanned both the acute and convalescent phases of COVID-19. The prospective study material was composed of cDNA or gDNA derived from T cells, B-cell-depleted T cells, or PBMCs. The dataset comprised deeply sampled blood TCRbeta repertoires from subjects exposed to, actively infected with, or recovered from COVID-19. A freely available public database, intended as a resource for researchers studying the immune response to SARS-CoV-2, is where the repertoires were released. Samples were obtained from the ongoing ImmuneRACE study (first 160 participants) and from about 1,300 subjects provided by 6 global collaborators. Nearly every sample came with metadata listing a de-identified subject ID, COVID-19 status, age in years and sex. Where HLA class I and class II types were available, the types were taken from metadata supplied by the sample provider, not from assay-based typing. General findings and caveats noted by the study authors: How much clinical and demographic metadata was included differed by source and by participant, and the metadata was provided uncurated.

Samples from volunteer blood donors who had recovered from COVID-19 were contributed by a second Seattle source. Collaborating institutions collected whole blood in K2EDTA tubes following their own protocols. For TCRbeta analysis, collaborators shipped samples in one of three forms: frozen whole blood, isolated PBMCs, or DNA extracted from either of those sample types. Concerning this clone itself: Which antigen it targets is not known. There are no base qualities to consult, and no much larger clone falls within one base.

TCRbeta CDR3 regions were amplified from genomic DNA by means of the immunoSEQ Assay, a bias-controlled multiplex PCR. As for the original processing: The number of nucleated cells in each sample was estimated from the amplification of reference gene primers within the assay. Sequence reads were collapsed and filtered to measure the absolute abundance of every unique TCRbeta CDR3 rearrangement. Productive Simpson clonality was computed per sample as the square root of Simpson's diversity index over productive rearrangements. Held by TCRdb, this immuneACCESS table contains in-frame sequences only and omits some clones. Under half of the omission traces to an unresolved V gene where checked; the cause of the rest is unknown. V and J calls and clone size are given by that table; D and trimming were obtained from the DNA. The sample profile shows roughly 300,000 clones; 87% of them were found once. Clones ranked in the top ten supply more than 1.3% of the sample.

The CDR3 covers 11 residues, taking in both the cysteine and the phenylalanine. Only the CDR3 DNA stays, 33 bases, in frame from base 1. From the germline V gene (reference sequence), CDR1 is LNHDA and CDR2 is SQIVND. A distance of 10 bases separates the germline ends of V and J, which lose 10 bases and 3 bases respectively. This clonotype originated in a woman aged 40 to 55 who had recovered from COVID-19. This sequence uses TRBV19 and TRBJ2-7; the D gene identity is not certain. Sequencing used peripheral blood. The CDR3 here reads CATATGYEQYF. The DNA is as follows: TGTGCCACCGCGACGGGCTACGAGCAGTACTTC.